This T cell receptor beta chain was observed in a study of OX40 agonist ivuxolimab in advanced cancers. V was clipped by 2 bases and J by 2 bases, with 7 bases between them. Germline V lookup: CDR1 LNHDA, CDR2 SQIVND (reference sequence). CDR3 length: 14 amino acids. Measured with immunoSEQ multiplex PCR; TCRdb has only the in-frame clones, and not every one. The sample contains some 64,000 clones, approximately 90% of which appear only once. The sample was CD4+ or CD8+ T cells sorted from blood, taken in a trial of the OX40 agonist ivuxolimab. The TCR originated in an adult with an advanced solid tumor such as melanoma, head and neck, liver or kidney cancer. V gene TRBV19 combines with J gene TRBJ1-3; no firm D call. Here the CDR3 DNA reads TGTGCCAGTAGTATACCAGTTGCTGGAAACACCATATATTTT. Its translation is CASSIPVAGNTIYF.